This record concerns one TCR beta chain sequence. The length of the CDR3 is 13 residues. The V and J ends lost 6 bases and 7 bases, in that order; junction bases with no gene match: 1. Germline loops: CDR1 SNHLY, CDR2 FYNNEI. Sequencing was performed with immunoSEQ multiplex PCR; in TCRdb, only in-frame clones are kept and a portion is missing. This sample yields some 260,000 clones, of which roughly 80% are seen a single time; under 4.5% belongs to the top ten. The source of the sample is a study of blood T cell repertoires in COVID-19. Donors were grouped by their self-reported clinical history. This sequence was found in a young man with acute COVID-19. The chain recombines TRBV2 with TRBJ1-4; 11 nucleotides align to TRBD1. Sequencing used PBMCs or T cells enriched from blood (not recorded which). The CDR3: CASRGQGVEKLFF. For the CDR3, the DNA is TGTGCCAGCAGGGGACAGGGGGTTGAAAAACTGTTTTTT.